One sample yielded the 6 T cell receptor beta chains listed below, sequenced in a study of shared clonotypes between healthy human individuals. Using immunoSEQ multiplex PCR, the repertoire was profiled, and TCRdb retains in-frame clones only, with some absent. The sample contains about 1 million clones, roughly 80% of which appear only once. Sequencing was done on a sample of memory CD4+ T cells sorted from blood. The sample's subset: CD45RA-negative fraction. Receptors were obtained from a man younger than 35 in good health.

This clone was recorded only once. The chain has TRBV7-2 and TRBJ2-2; D remains unclear. The germline gives CDR1 SGHTA, CDR2 FQGNSA. The V gene lost 2 bases and the J gene lost 5 bases, with 6 bases spanning the gap. The CDR3 runs to 13 residues. CDR3 region: CASSLQLTGELFF. CDR3 coding DNA: TGTGCCAGCAGCTTACAACTTACCGGGGAGCTGTTTTTT.

To note about this clone: The sample has other DNA sequences that encode this CDR3 too. The chain employs TRBV7-9 and TRBJ1-4; TRBD1 matches 8 bases. Germline V gene sequence: CDR1 SEHNR, CDR2 FQNEAQ (reference sequence). V trimming: 4 bases; J trimming: 4 bases; junction bases outside the gene matches: 8. There are 16 residues in the CDR3. CDR3 coding DNA: TGTGCCAGCAGCTACGGACAGGGCTTAATTAATGAAAAACTGTTTTTT. Protein product: CASSYGQGLINEKLFF.

A remark on this clone: At the DNA level, this CDR3 is encoded by other sequences in the same sample as well. V is TRBV4-1 and J is TRBJ2-2; unclear D gene. There are 16 residues in the CDR3. Germline V gene sequence: CDR1 MGHRA, CDR2 YSYEKL. V was cut by 0 bases and J by 0 bases, with 8 bases left in between. The CDR3 DNA reads as TGCGCCAGCAGCCAAGAGCCGGCCCCGAACACCGGGGAGCTGTTTTTT. It encodes CASSQEPAPNTGELFF.

The table lists this clone with a count of one. J is TRBJ2-2 and V is TRBV5-1; D is unclear. In germline, CDR1 is SGHRS, CDR2 YFSETQ. Trimming removed 1 base at V and 6 bases at J, with 4 bases between. The CDR3 has 12 amino acids. Here the CDR3 DNA reads TGCGCCAGCAGCTTGTCATCCGGGGAGCTGTTTTTT. This translates into CASSLSSGELFF.

The genes are TRBV4-1 and TRBJ2-6; no reliable D call. Trimming left V 0 bases short and J 0 bases short, with 9 bases between. Germline values: CDR1 MGHRA, CDR2 YSYEKL. The CDR3 runs 17 residues. This CDR3 reads CASSQDRGYSGANVLTF. CDR3 sequence (DNA): TGCGCCAGCAGCCAAGATCGCGGCTACTCTGGGGCCAACGTCCTGACTTTC.

The rearrangement links TRBV2 to TRBJ2-3, with TRBD2 identical over 13 bases. Germline CDR1 is SNHLY and CDR2 is FYNNEI. There are 16 residues in the CDR3. V trimming: 4 bases; J trimming: 6 bases; junction bases outside the gene matches: 7. The chain's CDR3 is CASSVSGTSGVDTQYF. In DNA form, the CDR3 reads TGTGCCAGCAGTGTTTCCGGGACTAGCGGGGTGGATACGCAGTATTTT.